The 26 T cell receptor beta chains below come from one sample, sequenced in a study of blood T cells in healthy people across ages. The authors ran a second PCR of roughly 6 to 12 cycles using a sample-barcoded 5' primer and a J-beta primer mix. Each CDR3 protein gets one entry after TCRdb re-called the 5' RACE reads with MiXCR. Among hundreds of thousands of distinct CDR3 sequences, 25% to 30% were seen once, and the ten largest hold about 2.9%. This same sample was also part of a study on T cells of mothers and their children.

The sequenced sample was blood. The receptor set was obtained from a boy aged 5-17 years in good health.

The sample holds a few counts of this clonotype. The DNA of the CDR3 is TGCGCCAGCAGCCCTGGGGCTATAACTAACTATGGCTACACCTTC. Translation: CASSPGAITNYGYTF. This chain joins TRBV4-1 and TRBJ1-2, with TRBD1 as a possible D gene (5 bases). V gave up 4 bases and J gave up 0 bases, with 12 bases separating them. Germline CDR1 reads MGHRA; CDR2 reads YSYEKL. The CDR3 is 15 amino acids.

The rearrangement joins TRBV6-5 to TRBJ2-4; 10 bases fit TRBD1. The CDR3 totals 14 residues. V shed 6 bases and J 9 bases; nucleotides not matched to a gene: 8. The germline V gene encodes CDR1 MNHEY and CDR2 SVGAGI. As DNA, the CDR3 is TGTGCCAGCAGCACCGGGACAGGGGAAATCATTCAGTACTTC. Translated, it gives CASSTGTGEIIQYF.

The V call is TRBV20-1, the J call TRBJ2-1, with 13 bases lining up with TRBD2. The CDR3 runs to 15 residues. The germline V gene encodes CDR1 DFQATT and CDR2 SNEGSKA (reference sequence). Trimming took 6 bases from V and 7 from J; bases not matched to a gene: 9. The CDR3 spells CSASGLAGVGNEQFF. The CDR3 nucleotides are TGCAGTGCCTCCGGACTAGCGGGAGTTGGGAATGAGCAGTTCTTC.

This clonotype appeared a few times. The chain recombines TRBV2 with TRBJ1-2; D remains unclear. Per germline, CDR1 SNHLY and CDR2 FYNNEI. This CDR3 spans 11 amino acids. Trimming pared 6 bases from V and 8 bases from J, leaving 10 bases between. The CDR3 region has the DNA TGTGCCAGCAGGGCCTATGGGGGCTACACCTTC. Translation gives CASRAYGGYTF.

The chain couples TRBV13 to TRBJ1-4; D gene ambiguous. V was clipped by 5 bases and J by 8 bases, with 12 bases between them. Germline values: CDR1 PRHDT, CDR2 FYEKMQ (reference sequence). CDR3 length: 13 residues. CDR3 in amino acids: CASSLRTREKLFF. The CDR3 DNA sequence: TGTGCCAGCAGCCTGAGGACCAGAGAAAAACTGTTTTTT.

J is TRBJ1-1 and V is TRBV6-5; 9 bases fit TRBD1. This CDR3 region has 12 residues. V dropped 6 bases and J dropped 7; count of bases not matched to a gene: 3. Germline V lookup: CDR1 MNHEY, CDR2 SVGAGI. The CDR3 region is CASSRDRVEAFF. CDR3 in DNA: TGTGCCAGCAGCCGGGACAGGGTTGAAGCTTTCTTT.

This clonotype has only a few counts. The CDR3, as DNA: TGTGCCAGCAGCGGGGGACAGGGGGCTCTCGAGCAGTACTTC. It codes for CASSGGQGALEQYF. The gene calls are TRBV2 and TRBJ2-5, with 12 bases fitting TRBD1. The DNA end is more similar to TRBJ2-7, so the J call may be wrong. Germline values: CDR1 SNHLY, CDR2 FYNNEI. This CDR3 is 14 amino acids long.

This clonotype was recorded many times. This chain joins TRBV12-3 or TRBV12-4 and TRBJ2-1, with D uncertain. The CDR3 is 11 amino acids. Trimming cost V 3 bases and J 7 bases, with 4 bases left between them. CDR3 nucleotides: TGTGCCAGCAGTTTCTGGAATGAGCAGTTCTTC. Translated: CASSFWNEQFF.

In this sample, this clonotype turned up a few times. The gene calls are TRBV24-1 and TRBJ2-3; the D gene could be TRBD1 or TRBD2 (6 bases each). Trimming took off 3 bases at V and 6 bases at J, with 15 bases between the two ends. Germline CDR1 reads KGHDR; CDR2 reads SFDVKD. The CDR3 loop spans 15 amino acids. Written as DNA, the CDR3 is TGTGCCACCAGTGATCCCCCGCCGGGGGCGGATACGCAGTATTTT. Its protein product is CATSDPPPGADTQYF.

The chain employs TRBV20-1 and TRBJ2-7; tentatively, D is TRBD1 (5 bases). The J call may be incorrect, as the DNA end agrees better with TRBJ2-1. Germline CDR1 reads DFQATT; CDR2 reads SNEGSKA (reference sequence). The CDR3 totals 14 residues. The CDR3 region is CSAKLAGYYNEQFF. The CDR3 DNA sequence: TGCAGTGCTAAGTTGGCAGGGTACTACAATGAGCAGTTCTTC.

This clonotype was observed a handful of times. The V gene is TRBV3-1, the J gene TRBJ1-1; the D gene is possibly TRBD1 (5 bases). The germline V gene encodes CDR1 LGHDT and CDR2 YNNKEL (reference sequence). V lost 4 bases and J lost 1, with 13 bases in between. This CDR3 is built from 15 residues. The CDR3, as DNA: TGTGCCAGCAGCCCGGCCGGGACCGAGAACACTGAAGCTTTCTTT. It is translated as CASSPAGTENTEAFF.

The rearrangement uses TRBV12-3 or TRBV12-4 and TRBJ1-2; D gene ambiguous. The CDR3 is 14 amino acids. The germline V and J ends were trimmed by 6 bases and 3 bases, with 14 bases remaining between them. For the CDR3, the DNA is TGTGCCAGCAGCCGGGTGGAGAGCTACTATGGCTACACCTTC. This translates into CASSRVESYYGYTF.

This clonotype showed up many times. Germline and junction disagree at one end, which may indicate a read error. The chain joins TRBV28 to TRBJ1-4, with 9 bases identical to TRBD1. Looked up from germline, CDR1 is MDHEN and CDR2 is SYDVKM. The CDR3 length is 14 residues. The CDR3 DNA reads TGCGCCAGCAGCTTGGGACAGGGTCATGAAAAACTGTTTTTT. Amino acid sequence: CASSLGQGHEKLFF.

The chain has TRBV19 and TRBJ1-1; D gene uncertain. This CDR3 spans 14 amino acids. The germline V and J ends were trimmed by 3 bases and 1 base, with 9 bases remaining between them. CDR1 LNHDA and CDR2 SQIVND come from the germline V gene (reference sequence). DNA for the CDR3: TGTGCCAGTAGTATCGCACGGCCGAACACTGAAGCTTTCTTT. The encoded protein is CASSIARPNTEAFF.

The chain joins TRBV5-5 to TRBJ2-5, with 8 bases matching TRBD2. Germline V CDR1 and CDR2: SGHKS, YYEKEE (reference sequence). CDR3 length: 13 residues. Trimming took 4 bases from V and 5 from J; bases not matched to a gene: 4. In nucleotides, the CDR3 is TGTGCCAGCAGCACGCGGGGGGCGGAGACCCAGTACTTC. This sequence encodes CASSTRGAETQYF.

This clonotype was counted a single time. The gene calls are TRBV20-1 and TRBJ1-5; the D is unclear. CDR1 is DFQATT, CDR2 SNEGSKA, per germline (reference sequence). Trimming took off 5 bases at V and 2 bases at J, with 16 bases between the two ends. The length of the CDR3 is 15 residues. DNA for the CDR3: TGCAGTGCTGGCCTCGGGTCTGGGGGCAATCAGCCCCAGCATTTT. Translated, it gives CSAGLGSGGNQPQHF.

This chain links TRBV15 with TRBJ1-4; 7 bases are a match to TRBD1. The CDR3 consists of 12 residues. Unmatched junction bases numbered 10, after V lost 7 bases and J lost 14 bases. The germline CDR1 and CDR2 sequences are LNHNV and YYDKDF (reference sequence). The CDR3 here is CATNGSGGNLFF. CDR3 bases: TGTGCCACCAACGGGTCAGGGGGGAACCTGTTTTTT.

Concerning this clonotype itself: A much larger clonotype is one base distant, so this may be a read error. The chain is built from TRBV7-6 and TRBJ2-4, with 8 nucleotides matching TRBD1. Germline CDR1 is SGHVS and CDR2 is FNYEAQ. The CDR3 spans 13 residues. The CDR3 protein is CASSLNRGDIQHF. CDR3 coding DNA: TGTGCCAGCAGCCTCAACAGGGGGGACATTCAGCACTTC. Full variable domain (missing parts from reference TRBV7-6 and TRBJ2-4): GAGVSQSPRYKVTKRGQDVALRCDPISGHVSLYWYRQALGQGPEFLTYFNYEAQQDKSGLPNDRFSAERPEGSISTLTIQRTEQRDSAMYRCASSLNRGDIQHFGAGTRLSVL.

The chain recombines TRBV5-1 with TRBJ2-5; D perhaps matches TRBD1 (5 bases). The J call is uncertain, as TRBJ2-1 better fits the DNA end. CDR3 length: 15 residues. CDR1 and CDR2 from the germline V gene are SGHRS and YFSETQ. The DNA for the CDR3 is TGCGCCAGCAGCTTTGAAGACAGTGTGATCAATGAGCAGTTCTTC. This gives the protein CASSFEDSVINEQFF.

This clonotype showed up just a few times. The chain has TRBV12-3 or TRBV12-4 and TRBJ2-2, with 11 nucleotides matching TRBD1. V gave up 10 bases and J gave up 7 bases; unmatched junction bases: 8. The CDR3 has 14 amino acids. The CDR3 DNA follows: TGTGCCATCCAGCCCGGGACAGGGGGCGGGGAGCTGTTTTTT. Protein: CAIQPGTGGGELFF.

The table lists this clonotype with a few counts. The chain carries TRBV2 and TRBJ1-1, with D uncertain. The length of the CDR3 is 13 residues. Per germline, CDR1 SNHLY and CDR2 FYNNEI. With 4 bases removed from V and 5 bases from J, the gap between germline ends came to 11 bases. CDR3 sequence: CASSGRPRTEAFF. CDR3 in DNA: TGTGCCAGCAGTGGGAGGCCCCGTACTGAAGCTTTCTTT.

This clonotype was observed a few times. The chain uses TRBV28 and TRBJ1-2, with 8 bases that match TRBD1. Germline CDR1 MDHEN, CDR2 SYDVKM. The CDR3 consists of 15 residues. V trimming: 11 bases; J trimming: 2 bases; junction bases outside the gene matches: 13. CDR3 sequence: CADRGTGPQNYGYTF. Written as DNA, the CDR3 is TGTGCCGACCGAGGGACAGGCCCCCAGAACTATGGCTACACCTTC.

The chain couples TRBV6-1 to TRBJ2-7; D possibly corresponds to TRBD2 (7 bases). The CDR3 extends over 13 amino acids. V was clipped by 6 bases and J by 5 bases, with 14 bases between them. The V gene's germline CDR1 is MNHNS and CDR2 SASEGT. The CDR3 region is CASRRRGGNEQYF. The CDR3 nucleotides read TGTGCCAGCAGAAGAAGGGGGGGAAACGAGCAGTACTTC.

V and J are TRBV6-1 and TRBJ2-6, with 8 bases matching TRBD1. Germline V gene lookup returns CDR1 MNHNS and CDR2 SASEGT. V lost 6 bases and J lost 0; bases outside the gene matches: 7. This CDR3 has 17 amino acids. CDR3 coding DNA: TGTGCCAGCAGAAGGACAGGGTTTAGCTCTGGGGCCAACGTCCTGACTTTC. It codes for CASRRTGFSSGANVLTF.

V and J are TRBV18 and TRBJ2-6, with a tentative D call TRBD2 (5 bases). Between the trimmed V and J ends, which lost 2 bases and 6 bases, there was a span of 17 bases. The CDR3 contains 17 residues. Germline values: CDR1 KGHSH, CDR2 LQKENI. CDR3 sequence: CASSPIAGGLEANVLTF. CDR3 coding DNA: TGTGCCAGCTCACCAATCGCAGGAGGACTGGAGGCCAACGTCCTGACTTTC. The entire variable domain, with the rest obtained from reference TRBV18 and TRBJ2-6, is as follows: NAGVMQNPRHLVRRRGQEARLRCSPMKGHSHVYWYRQLPEEGLKFMVYLQKENIIDESGMPKERFSAEFPKEGPSILRIQQVVRGDSAAYFCASSPIAGGLEANVLTFGAGSRLTVL.

In this sample, this clonotype turned up a few times. V is TRBV20-1 and J is TRBJ2-5; 9 nucleotides agree with TRBD2. Germline CDR1 and CDR2: DFQATT and SNEGSKA (reference sequence). The CDR3 extends over 13 amino acids. With 5 bases clipped from V and 4 bases from J, the junction kept 5 bases outside the gene matches. CDR3 loop: CSAHSGGGETQYF. In DNA form, the CDR3 reads TGCAGTGCTCATAGCGGGGGTGGAGAGACCCAGTACTTC.